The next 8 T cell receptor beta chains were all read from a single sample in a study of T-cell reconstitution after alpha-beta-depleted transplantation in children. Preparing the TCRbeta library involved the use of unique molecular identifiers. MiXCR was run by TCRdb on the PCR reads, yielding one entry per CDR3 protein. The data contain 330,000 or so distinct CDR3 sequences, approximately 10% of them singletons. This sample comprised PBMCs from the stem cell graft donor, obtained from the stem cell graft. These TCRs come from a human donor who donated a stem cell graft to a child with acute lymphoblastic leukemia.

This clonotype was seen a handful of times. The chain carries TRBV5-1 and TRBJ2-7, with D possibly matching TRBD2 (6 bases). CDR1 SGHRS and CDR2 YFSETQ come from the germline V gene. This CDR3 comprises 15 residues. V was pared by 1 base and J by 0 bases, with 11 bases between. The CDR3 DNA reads TGCGCCAGCAGCTTGCTAGGGAGGAGCTCCTACGAGCAGTACTTC. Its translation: CASSLLGRSSYEQYF.

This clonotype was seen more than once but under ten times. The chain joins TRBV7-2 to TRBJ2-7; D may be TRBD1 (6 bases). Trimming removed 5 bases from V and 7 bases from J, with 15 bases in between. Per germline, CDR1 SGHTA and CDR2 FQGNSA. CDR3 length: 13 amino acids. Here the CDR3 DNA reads TGTGCCAGCAGCACCGGGACAAAAGTGGAGCAGTACTTC. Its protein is CASSTGTKVEQYF.

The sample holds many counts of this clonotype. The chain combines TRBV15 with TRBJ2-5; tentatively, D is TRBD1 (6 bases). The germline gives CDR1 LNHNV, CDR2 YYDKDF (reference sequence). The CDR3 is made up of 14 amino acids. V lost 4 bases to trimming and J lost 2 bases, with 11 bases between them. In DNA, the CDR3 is TGTGCCACCAGCAACCGGGACACTCAAGAGACCCAGTACTTC. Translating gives CATSNRDTQETQYF.

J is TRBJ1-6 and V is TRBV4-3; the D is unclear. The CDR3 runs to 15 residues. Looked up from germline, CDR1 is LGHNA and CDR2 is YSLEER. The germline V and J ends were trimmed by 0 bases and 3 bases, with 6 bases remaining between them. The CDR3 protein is CASSQDFVYNSPLHF. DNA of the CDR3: TGCGCCAGCAGCCAAGATTTTGTCTATAATTCACCCCTCCACTTT.

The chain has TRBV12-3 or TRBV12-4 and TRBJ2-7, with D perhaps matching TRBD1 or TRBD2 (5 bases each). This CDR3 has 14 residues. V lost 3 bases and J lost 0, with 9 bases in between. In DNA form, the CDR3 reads TGTGCCAGCAGTTTGTGGGACGGCTCCTACGAGCAGTACTTC. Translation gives CASSLWDGSYEQYF.

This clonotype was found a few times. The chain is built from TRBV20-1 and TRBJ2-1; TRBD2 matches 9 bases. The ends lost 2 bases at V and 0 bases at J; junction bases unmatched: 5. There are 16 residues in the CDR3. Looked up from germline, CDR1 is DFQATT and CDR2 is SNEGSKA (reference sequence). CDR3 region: CSARPLAGNSYNEQFF. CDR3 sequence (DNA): TGCAGTGCTAGACCTCTAGCGGGAAACTCCTACAATGAGCAGTTCTTC.

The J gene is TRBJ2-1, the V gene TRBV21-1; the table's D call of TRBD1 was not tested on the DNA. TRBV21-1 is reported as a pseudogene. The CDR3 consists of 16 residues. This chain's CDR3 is CASTPGKRDSYNEQFF. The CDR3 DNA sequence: TGTGCCAGCACCCCGGGTAAGAGGGACTCCTACAATGAGCAGTTCTTC.

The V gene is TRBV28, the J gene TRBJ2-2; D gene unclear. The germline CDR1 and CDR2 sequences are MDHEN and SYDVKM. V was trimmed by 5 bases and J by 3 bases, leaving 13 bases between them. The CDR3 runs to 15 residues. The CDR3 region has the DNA TGTGCCAGCAGTCCCACAGTTTTGTACACCGGGGAGCTGTTTTTT. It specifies CASSPTVLYTGELFF.